The 13 T cell receptor beta chains listed next were all sequenced from one sample in a study of blood T cells in healthy people across ages. PCR was performed a second time for roughly 6 to 12 cycles using a sample-barcoded 5' primer and a J-beta primer mix. TCRdb recomputed calls from the 5' RACE reads with MiXCR, one row per CDR3 protein. The sample records some 900,000 distinct CDR3 sequences, roughly 43% being singletons. The specimen was blood. These receptors all come from a man between 25 and 39 years old in good health.

This clonotype was seen repeatedly, ten times or more. The V call is TRBV7-8, the J call TRBJ1-2; D unresolved. V lost 3 bases to trimming and J lost 4 bases, with 9 bases between them. Germline V gene lookup returns CDR1 SGHVS and CDR2 FQNEAQ. This CDR3 contains 13 residues. The CDR3 is CASSFTEGYGYTF. The DNA for the CDR3 is TGTGCCAGCAGCTTCACAGAGGGCTATGGCTACACCTTC.

This clonotype was found a few times. The rearrangement links TRBV4-2 to TRBJ2-3, with 14 positions matching TRBD2. The germline gives CDR1 LGHNA, CDR2 YNFKEQ. The V and J ends lost 1 base and 4 bases, in that order; junction bases with no gene match: 1. CDR3 size: 16 residues. CDR3 nucleotides: TGTGCCAGCAGCCAAGGGACTAGCGGGGGGTCAGATACGCAGTATTTT. This translates into CASSQGTSGGSDTQYF.

The chain links TRBV4-1 to TRBJ1-6; D is perhaps TRBD1 (6 bases). Germline CDR1 MGHRA, CDR2 YSYEKL. This CDR3 is built from 19 residues. The V end was cut by 3 bases, the J end by 5 bases, with 23 bases between. CDR3 loop: CASSQRSPGQSNDNSPLHF. As DNA, the CDR3 is TGCGCCAGCAGCCAGAGATCGCCGGGACAATCTAACGATAATTCACCCCTCCACTTT.

The chain employs TRBV29-1 and TRBJ1-2, with no clear D. CDR3 length: 13 amino acids. The V and J ends lost 6 bases and 2 bases respectively, with 13 bases between them. Per germline, CDR1 SQVTM and CDR2 ANQGSEA. The CDR3 here is CSVIQSHNYGYTF. The CDR3 nucleotides read TGCAGCGTAATACAATCCCACAACTATGGCTACACCTTC.

Only a few counts were recorded for this clonotype. The rearrangement uses TRBV6-2 or TRBV6-3 and TRBJ2-1; 8 nucleotides agree with TRBD2. The V and J ends lost 2 bases and 3 bases, in that order; junction bases with no gene match: 6. CDR3 length: 16 amino acids. Germline V CDR1 and CDR2: MNHEY, SVGEGT. The CDR3 sequence: CASSYKAGGVYNEQFF. CDR3 nucleotides: TGTGCCAGCAGTTACAAGGCGGGGGGAGTCTACAATGAGCAGTTCTTC.

On this clonotype itself: A much larger clone differs from this one at a single base, so this may be a read error. The CDR3 nucleotides read TGCAGTGCTATGTGGGCGGGCACAGATACGCAGTATTTT. This translates into CSAMWAGTDTQYF. This chain uses TRBV20-1 with TRBJ2-3; D unclear. Germline V gives CDR1 DFQATT, CDR2 SNEGSKA (reference sequence). This CDR3 region has 13 residues. Trimming removed 4 bases from V and 1 base from J, with 9 bases in between.

The genes are TRBV20-1 and TRBJ2-7; perhaps TRBD1 as D (6 bases). Deletions cut 5 bases from V and 2 bases from J, with 13 bases between. This CDR3 region has 13 residues. Germline V gene lookup returns CDR1 DFQATT and CDR2 SNEGSKA (reference sequence). CDR3 in DNA: TGCAGTGCTCCGGCCAGGGGCGCCTACGAGCAGTACTTC. Protein: CSAPARGAYEQYF.

This clonotype was seen more than once but under ten times. The gene calls are TRBV29-1 and TRBJ2-7; D assignment may be TRBD1 or TRBD2 (5 bases each). V dropped 3 bases and J dropped 4 bases, with 16 bases sitting between them. The germline V gene has CDR1 SQVTM and CDR2 ANQGSEA. This CDR3 has 14 residues. In DNA, the CDR3 is TGCAGCGTTGACCTGACGGTGAGGGGATACGAGCAGTACTTC. Translation: CSVDLTVRGYEQYF.

This clonotype was recorded a few times. The V and J genes are TRBV11-3 and TRBJ2-5, with a possible D match to TRBD2 (6 bases). Germline CDR1 and CDR2: SGHNT and YENEEA. This CDR3 is 13 amino acids long. V was shortened by 4 bases and J by 0 bases, with 6 bases between the two germline ends. CDR3: CASSSSDQETQYF. The DNA of the CDR3 is TGTGCCAGCAGCTCTAGCGACCAAGAGACCCAGTACTTC.

This clonotype was recorded once. A much more abundant neighbour one base away suggests this may be a read error. The J gene is TRBJ1-5, the V gene TRBV7-2; D remains unclear. The CDR3 consists of 12 residues. Germline CDR1 is SGHTA and CDR2 is FQGNSA. This CDR3 is CASSTSKQPQHF. In DNA, the CDR3 is TGTGCCAGCAGCACTAGCAAGCAGCCCCAGCATTTT.

The genes are TRBV20-1 and TRBJ2-5; no firm D call. CDR3 length equals 10 residues. Germline V lookup: CDR1 DFQATT, CDR2 SNEGSKA (reference sequence). Trimming cost V 6 bases and J 5 bases, with 7 bases left between them. CDR3 coding DNA: TGCAGTGCCCCAGAGGAGACCCAGTACTTC. Translation: CSAPEETQYF.

In its sample, this clonotype was seen many times. The CDR3 coding sequence is TGTGCCAGCAGCGGTGGACTAGCGGGGGGAACAGATACGCAGTATTTT. Residues: CASSGGLAGGTDTQYF. The chain has TRBV4-2 and TRBJ2-3; 14 bases map to TRBD2. The CDR3 has 16 residues. The V and J ends lost 5 bases and 3 bases, in that order; junction bases with no gene match: 4. Germline V lookup: CDR1 LGHNA, CDR2 YNFKEQ.

The chain has TRBV6-2 or TRBV6-3 and TRBJ1-5, with TRBD1 matching 7 bases. The CDR3 spans 15 residues. The junction had 9 bases not matched to a gene; V was cut back by 6 bases and J by 4 bases. Germline CDR1 and CDR2: MNHEY and SVGEGT. The CDR3 DNA reads TGTGCCAGCAGACCTCGAGGGGGCCATAATCAGCCCCAGCATTTT. This gives the protein CASRPRGGHNQPQHF.